This T cell receptor (beta chain) is from a study of blood T cell repertoires in COVID-19 (dated by TCRdb to 2020 to 2021). Regarding the complete study: Collaborator samples came from the United States, Italy and Spain and covered acute and convalescent phases of COVID-19. The prospective study material was composed of cDNA or gDNA derived from T cells, B-cell-depleted T cells, or PBMCs. The dataset comprised deeply sampled blood TCRbeta repertoires from subjects exposed to, actively infected with, or recovered from COVID-19. A freely available public database, intended as a resource for researchers studying the immune response to SARS-CoV-2, is where the repertoires were released. The samples were drawn from two sources: the first 160 participants of the ongoing ImmuneRACE study, and 1,000 to 1,500 subjects contributed by 6 global collaborators. The sample metadata nearly always contained a de-identified subject ID, COVID-19 status, age in years and sex. Where HLA class I and class II types were available, the types were taken from metadata supplied by the sample provider, not from assay-based typing. Here is what the overall study found, with its caveats: How much clinical and demographic metadata was included differed by source and by participant, and the metadata was provided uncurated.

This clone has more than one count but fewer than ten. Its antigen is currently not known. No qualities accompany the bases; no much larger clone lies one base away. Samples from volunteer blood donors who had recovered from COVID-19 were contributed by a second Seattle source. Whole blood was collected in K2EDTA tubes by collaborating institutions according to the institutions' own protocols. For TCRbeta analysis, collaborators shipped samples as frozen whole blood, isolated PBMCs, or DNA extracted from either of those sample types. TCRbeta CDR3 regions were amplified from genomic DNA by means of the immunoSEQ Assay, a bias-controlled multiplex PCR. As for the authors' bioinformatics: The number of nucleated cells in each sample was estimated by amplification of reference gene primers within the assay. To quantify the absolute abundance of each unique TCRbeta CDR3 rearrangement, sequence reads were collapsed and filtered. For each sample, productive Simpson clonality was calculated as the square root of Simpson's diversity index over productive rearrangements. TCRdb holds this immuneACCESS table with in-frame rearrangements only. Some clones are missing; in checked studies, unresolved V genes explain under half, and the rest has no known cause. V, J and clone size reflect that table, while D and trimming were determined from the DNA. This sample comprises 300,000 or so clones, 87% of them detected only once. Clones ranked in the top ten supply approximately 7.8% of the sample.

Trimming costs V 2 bases and J 6 bases, and their ends lie 19 bases apart. CDR1 SGHDN and CDR2 FVKESK are derived from the germline V gene. CDR3 length: 16 amino acids, cysteine to phenylalanine. CDR3 DNA only is kept here, 48 bases in frame from base 1. The sequenced sample consisted of peripheral blood. In this chain, TRBV14 is recombined with TRBJ1-2; TRBD1 is a possible D gene, resting on 6 matching bases. The clonotype was recovered from a woman between 50 and 59 years old who had recovered from COVID-19. The nucleotide sequence is given as TGTGCCAGCAGCCAATTATCGGGCCTGGGGGCGGATGGCTACACCTTC. This sequence encodes CASSQLSGLGADGYTF. The reference TRBV14 and TRBJ1-2 proteins fill in what lies around the CDR3, so the full variable domain reads EAGVTQFPSHSVIEKGQTVTLRCDPISGHDNLYWYRRVMGKEIKFLLHFVKESKQDESGMPNNRFLAERTGGTYSTLKVQPAELEDSGVYFCASSQLSGLGADGYTFGSGTRLTVV.